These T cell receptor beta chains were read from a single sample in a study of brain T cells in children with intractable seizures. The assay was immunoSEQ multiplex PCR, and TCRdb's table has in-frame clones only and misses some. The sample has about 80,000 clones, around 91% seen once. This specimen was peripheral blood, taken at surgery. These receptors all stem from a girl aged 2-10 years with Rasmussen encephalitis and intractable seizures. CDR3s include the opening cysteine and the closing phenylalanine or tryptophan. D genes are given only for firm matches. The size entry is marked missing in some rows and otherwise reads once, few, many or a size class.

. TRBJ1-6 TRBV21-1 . TGTGCCAGCAGCAAAGGAGACAGGACCCCCGTTTGGAATTCACCCCTCCACTTT CASSKGDRTPVWNSPLHF
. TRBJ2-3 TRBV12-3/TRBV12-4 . TGTGCCAGCAGTTTAAGGGGGGCAGATACGCAGTATTTT CASSLRGADTQYF
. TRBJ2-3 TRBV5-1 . TGCGCCAGCAGCTACCGGACTAGCACAGATACGCAGTATTTT CASSYRTSTDTQYF
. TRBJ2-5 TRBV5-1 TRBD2 TGCGCCAGCAGCCCGGGACTAGCGGGAGGGGGAGAGACCCAGTACTTC CASSPGLAGGGETQYF
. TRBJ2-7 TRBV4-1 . TGCGCCAGCAGCCAATCGAGTACAGCCTACGAGCAGTACTTC CASSQSSTAYEQYF
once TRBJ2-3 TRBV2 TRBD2 TGTGCCAGCAGTTTTTTAGCGGGGGGGTTCTTCAGCACAGATACGCAGTATTTT CASSFLAGGFFSTDTQYF
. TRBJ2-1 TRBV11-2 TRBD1 TGTGCCAGCAGCTTATGGGAGCCTCGACAGGGAAGGCGGTACAATGAGCAGTTCTTC CASSLWEPRQGRRYNEQFF
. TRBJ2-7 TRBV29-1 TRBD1 TGCAGCGTTGAACGGACAGGGCGCGAGCAGTACTTC CSVERTGREQYF
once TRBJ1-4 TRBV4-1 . TGCGCCAGCAGCCAAGGGTCCAGGGTAATGGAAAAACTGTTTTTT CASSQGSRVMEKLFF
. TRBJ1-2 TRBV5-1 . TGCGCCAGCAGCCAAGCCGGGAGTAACTATGGCTACACCTTC CASSQAGSNYGYTF
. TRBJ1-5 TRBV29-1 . TGCAGCGTTGCAGTACGCGATCAGCCCCAGCATTTT CSVAVRDQPQHF
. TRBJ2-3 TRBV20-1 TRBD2 TGCAGTGCTAGTCCCTTGGCTAGCGGGGGCACAGATACGCAGTATTTT CSASPLASGGTDTQYF
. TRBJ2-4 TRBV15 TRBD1 TGTGCCACCAGCAGAGAGGGTGAGGGACAGGGATTCAAAAACATTCAGTACTTC CATSREGEGQGFKNIQYF
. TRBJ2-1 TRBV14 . TGTGCCAGCAGCCAAGATCGGAGTGAGCAGTTCTTC CASSQDRSEQFF
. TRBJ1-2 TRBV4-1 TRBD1 TGCGCCAGCAGCCAGACAGGGGACTCTAACTATGGCTACACCTTC CASSQTGDSNYGYTF
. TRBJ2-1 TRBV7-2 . TGTGCCAGCAGCCCAGCCCGGGGGCGCTCCTACAATGAGCAGTTCTTC CASSPARGRSYNEQFF
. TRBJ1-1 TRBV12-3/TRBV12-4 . TGTGCCAGCAGCCAAGGGGGGAACACTGAAGCTTTCTTT CASSQGGNTEAFF
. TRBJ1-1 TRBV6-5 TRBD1 TGTGCCAGCGCTACAGGGGGATGGAACACTGAAGCTTTCTTT CASATGGWNTEAFF
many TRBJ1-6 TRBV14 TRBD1 TGTGCCAGCAGTCGGGGACAGGGAGGCGCCTATAATTCACCCCTCCACTTT CASSRGQGGAYNSPLHF
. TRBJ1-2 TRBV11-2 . TGTGCCAGCAGCTTAGGGAGTCTACAGCCTGCCAACACCTTC CASSLGSLQPANTF
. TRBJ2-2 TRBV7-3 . TGTGCCAGCAGCCCCCAGGGACAAGCGAACACCGGGGAGCTGTTTTTT CASSPQGQANTGELFF
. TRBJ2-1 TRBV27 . TGTGCCAGCAGTCCCGGGACCCGAGGTGGGAATGAGCAGTTCTTC CASSPGTRGGNEQFF
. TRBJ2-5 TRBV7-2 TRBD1 TGTGCCAGCAGCTCGTGGACAGGCCAAGAGACCCAGTACTTC CASSSWTGQETQYF
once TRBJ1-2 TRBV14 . TGTGCCAGCAGCCAAGAGGGGTGGGATGGCTACACCTTC CASSQEGWDGYTF
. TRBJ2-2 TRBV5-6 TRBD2 TGTGCCAGCAGCTTGAGGGCGGGGGGTAGCACCGGGGAGCTGTTTTTT CASSLRAGGSTGELFF
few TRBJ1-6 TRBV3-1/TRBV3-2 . TGTGCCAGCAGCCAGCTAGGACGGAACCCTCTGGAATCACCCCTCCACTTT CASSQLGRNPLESPLHF
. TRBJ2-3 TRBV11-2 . TGTGCCAGCAGCCCCCGTGGCTCCCCGAGCGCAGATACGCAGTATTTT CASSPRGSPSADTQYF
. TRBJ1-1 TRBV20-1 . TGCAGTGCTAGTGTAGGCAGATCGAACACTGAAGCTTTCTTT CSASVGRSNTEAFF
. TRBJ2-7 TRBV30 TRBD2 TGTGCCGGGAATAGCGGGAGCTACGAGCAGTACTTC CAGNSGSYEQYF